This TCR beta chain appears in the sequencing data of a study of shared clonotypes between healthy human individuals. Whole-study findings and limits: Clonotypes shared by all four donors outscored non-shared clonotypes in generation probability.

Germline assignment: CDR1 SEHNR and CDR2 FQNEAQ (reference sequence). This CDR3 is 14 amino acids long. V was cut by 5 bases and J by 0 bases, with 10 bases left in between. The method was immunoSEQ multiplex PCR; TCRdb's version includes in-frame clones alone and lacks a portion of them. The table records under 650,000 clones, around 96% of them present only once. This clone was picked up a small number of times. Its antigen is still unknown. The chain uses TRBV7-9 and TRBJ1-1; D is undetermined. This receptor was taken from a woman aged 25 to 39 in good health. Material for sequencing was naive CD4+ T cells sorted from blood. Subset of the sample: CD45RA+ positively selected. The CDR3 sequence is CASSLGLMNTEAFF. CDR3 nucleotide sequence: TGTGCCAGCAGCCTCGGACTCATGAACACTGAAGCTTTCTTT.